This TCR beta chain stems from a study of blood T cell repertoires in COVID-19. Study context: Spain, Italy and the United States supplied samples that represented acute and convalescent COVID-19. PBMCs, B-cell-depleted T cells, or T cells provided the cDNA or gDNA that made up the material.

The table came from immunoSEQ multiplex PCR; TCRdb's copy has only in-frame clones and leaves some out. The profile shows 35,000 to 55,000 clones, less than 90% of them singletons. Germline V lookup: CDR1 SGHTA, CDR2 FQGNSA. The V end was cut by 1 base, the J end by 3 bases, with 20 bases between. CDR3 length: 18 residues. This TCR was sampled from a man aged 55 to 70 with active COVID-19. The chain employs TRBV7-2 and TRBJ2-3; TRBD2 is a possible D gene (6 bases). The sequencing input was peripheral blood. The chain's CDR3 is CASSLELEARRGTDTQYF. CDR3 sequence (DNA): TGTGCCAGCAGCTTAGAACTGGAAGCGCGGCGGGGTACAGATACGCAGTATTTT.